Below are 10 T cell receptor beta chains sequenced from a single sample in a study of T cells in Graves' hyperthyroidism and ophthalmopathy (dated by TCRdb to the late 2010s). The method was multiplex PCR. Sequencing instrument: Illumina HiSeq 2000. Amplification of TCR beta CDR3 regions was carried out from RNA transcripts. The first round of RT-PCR for the TCR CDR3 was performed with the HTBI primer set and the Qiagen OneStep RT-PCR kit. TCRdb reprocessed the public reads (quality trimming at Q25 with fastp, clone calling with MiXCR) and kept in-frame beta chains. Duplicate CDR3 protein sequences are folded into a single record with the most common DNA and genes. This sample lists about 360,000 distinct CDR3 sequences; 13% were detected once. The ten largest clones add up to less than 25% of the sample. Source material: blood. These receptors were collected from a man aged 25 to 40 with Graves' hyperthyroidism that later progressed to Graves' ophthalmopathy.

This clonotype was seen ten or more times. The gene calls are TRBV27 and TRBJ1-3; 7 bases are a match to TRBD1. This CDR3 is built from 16 residues. CDR1 MNHEY and CDR2 SMNVEV come from the germline V gene (reference sequence). After removal of 2 bases from V and 4 bases from J, the junction contained 8 bases not matched to a gene. CDR3 sequence: CASSLRGPLTGNTIYF. The CDR3 DNA is TGTGCCAGCAGTTTAAGGGGGCCCCTAACGGGAAACACCATATATTTT.

For the CDR3, the DNA is TGTGCCAGCAGCTCCGGGACCATCAATCAGCCCCAGCATTTT. Protein sequence: CASSSGTINQPQHF. The chain couples TRBV5-6 to TRBJ1-5, with D perhaps matching TRBD1 (5 bases). Trimming took 3 bases from V and 3 from J, leaving 10 bases between them. Germline values: CDR1 SGHDT, CDR2 YYEEEE. CDR3 length equals 14 residues.

This clonotype was seen ten or more times. V and J are TRBV7-9 and TRBJ2-1, with a weak D call TRBD2 (6 bases). This CDR3 is built from 15 residues. V shed 5 bases and J shed 6 bases, with 17 bases lying between them. Germline V gene data show CDR1 as SEHNR and CDR2 as FQNEAQ (reference sequence). CDR3 sequence (DNA): TGTGCCAGCAGCCCTAGCGAAGCCCTGGGCAATGAGCAGTTCTTC. The encoded protein is CASSPSEALGNEQFF.

This clonotype was observed many times. CDR3 bases: TGTGCCAGCAGCTTAATGGGGAGCCAGCCCCAGCATTTT. Protein: CASSLMGSQPQHF. The V gene is TRBV11-3, the J gene TRBJ1-5; D not resolved. The CDR3 spans 13 residues. From germline, CDR1 is SGHNT and CDR2 YENEEA. V dropped 2 bases and J dropped 7 bases, with 9 bases sitting between them.

This clonotype was counted ten times or more. The V call is TRBV16, the J call TRBJ1-2, with D perhaps matching TRBD1 (6 bases). CDR3 length: 14 residues. Trimming cost V 1 base and J 7 bases, with 13 bases left between them. Germline V lookup: CDR1 KGHSY, CDR2 FQNENV. The CDR3 DNA sequence: TGTGCCAGCAGCCAATGGCAGGGGACTAGTGGCTACACCTTC. Its translation: CASSQWQGTSGYTF.

This clonotype was counted at least ten times. The chain employs TRBV6-2 or TRBV6-3 and TRBJ1-2; tentatively, D is TRBD1 (6 bases). Germline V lookup: CDR1 MNHEY, CDR2 SVGEGT. V shed 4 bases and J shed 6 bases, with 21 bases lying between them. This CDR3 is built from 16 residues. The CDR3 loop is CASSSGTGARVNGYTF. In nucleotides, the CDR3 is TGTGCCAGCAGTTCAGGGACGGGGGCAAGGGTTAATGGCTACACCTTC.

Details on this clonotype: A single base separates this from a much larger clone, so it may be a read error. Here the CDR3 omits its conserved ending phenylalanine or tryptophan, so a read error is the likely source. The chain carries TRBV7-2 and TRBJ1-5; a possible D gene is TRBD1 (5 bases). The CDR3 sequence is 16 residues long. Trimming left V 0 bases short and J 2 bases short, with 11 bases between. Germline V gives CDR1 SGHTA, CDR2 FQGNSA. In DNA, the CDR3 is TGTGCCAGCAGCTTAGCGGGGAGGGGAGGCAATCAGCCCCAGCATTCT. Translated: CASSLAGRGGNQPQHS.

This clonotype has more than one count but fewer than ten. The genes are TRBV6-5 and TRBJ1-2; TRBD1 might be the D (6 bases). The V end was cut by 0 bases, the J end by 1 base, with 15 bases between. CDR1 MNHEY and CDR2 SVGAGI come from the germline V gene. This CDR3 is 17 amino acids long. The CDR3 loop reads CASSYSGPTGVNYGYTF. CDR3 DNA sequence: TGTGCCAGCAGTTACTCGGGTCCGACAGGAGTTAACTATGGCTACACCTTC.

This clonotype has ten or more counts. This sequence joins TRBV12-3 or TRBV12-4 and TRBJ2-2, with 8 bases aligning to TRBD2. The ends lost 6 bases at V and 7 bases at J; junction bases unmatched: 7. The CDR3 totals 14 residues. This CDR3 reads CASRSGGRGGELFF. In nucleotides, the CDR3 is TGTGCCAGCAGGTCGGGGGGGCGAGGCGGGGAGCTGTTTTTT.

The chain joins TRBV5-1 to TRBJ2-7, with D perhaps matching TRBD1 (5 bases). Trimming stripped 0 bases from V and 7 bases from J, with 17 bases between. CDR3 length: 15 residues. The germline V gene has CDR1 SGHRS and CDR2 YFSETQ. This chain's CDR3 is CASSLGGTGAQEQYF. In nucleotides, the CDR3 is TGCGCCAGCAGCTTGGGAGGTACAGGTGCGCAGGAGCAGTACTTC.